The rows below give T cell receptor beta chains drawn from one sample of a study of blood T cell repertoires in COVID-19. Only in-frame clones appear in the TCRdb table, and some are missing; sequencing was by immunoSEQ multiplex PCR. The table has about 240,000 clones, 87% seen once. Material: peripheral blood. These receptors were taken from a man in his fifties or sixties who had recovered from COVID-19. Both conserved end residues are part of each CDR3. A D gene is named only where the DNA matches it firmly. A row's size may be missing; if present it is once, few, many or a size class.

>TRBV15|-|TRBJ2-3|16|-
TGTGCCACCAGCAGCACTAGCTTTATTGGCACAGATACGCAGTATTTT
CATSSTSFIGTDTQYF
>TRBV10-2|-|TRBJ2-3|11|-
TGCGCCAGCAGTGTCGGGTCTACGCAGTATTTT
CASSVGSTQYF
>TRBV27|-|TRBJ1-2|12|-
TGTGCCGCGGCGGGGCCGCCCTATGGCTACACCTTC
CAAAGPPYGYTF
>TRBV6-5|-|TRBJ1-2|15|-
TGTGCCAGCCACCTCATGGCGACGACCGGGGATGGCTACACCTTC
CASHLMATTGDGYTF
>TRBV7-9|-|TRBJ2-1|15|TRBD2
TGTGCCAGCAGTTTACTAGCGGGGGGGCAGAATGAGCAGTTCTTC
CASSLLAGGQNEQFF
>TRBV15|-|TRBJ1-1|13|-
TGTGCCACCAGCGCCAGGACCAGGGGTGAAGCTTTCTTT
CATSARTRGEAFF
>TRBV19|once|TRBJ1-2|14|TRBD1
TGTGCCAGTATTGTGGGGACAGGTCACTATGGCTACACCTTC
CASIVGTGHYGYTF
>TRBV3-1/TRBV3-2|few|TRBJ1-2|14|TRBD1
TGTGCCAGCAGCTCCGGGACAGACGAATATGGCTACACCTTC
CASSSGTDEYGYTF
>TRBV21-1|-|TRBJ2-1|13|-
TGTGCCAGCAGCAAAGAAAAGGCGGGTGAGCAGTTCTTC
CASSKEKAGEQFF
>TRBV20-1|-|TRBJ1-1|13|-
TGCAGTGCTAGTCGGGGGGCAGGCACTGAAGCTTTCTTT
CSASRGAGTEAFF
>TRBV6-5|once|TRBJ2-7|15|TRBD1
TGTGCCAGCAGTCGGACAGGGAGTAACACCTACGAGCAGTACTTC
CASSRTGSNTYEQYF
>TRBV5-6|once|TRBJ2-1|15|TRBD2
TGTGCCAGCAGCTTGGGTAGCGGGGGGGCCACTAGGCAGTTCTTC
CASSLGSGGATRQFF
>TRBV29-1|once|TRBJ2-3|13|TRBD1
TGCAGCGTTGATCAAACAGGGGCAGATACGCAGTATTTT
CSVDQTGADTQYF
>TRBV5-6|-|TRBJ2-2|12|-
TGTGCCAGCAGCTTTATTACCGGGGAGCTGTTTTTT
CASSFITGELFF
>TRBV27|-|TRBJ2-3|15|-
TGTGCCAGCCGCCGGACTCTTCAACCCACAGATACGCAGTATTTT
CASRRTLQPTDTQYF
>TRBV19|-|TRBJ2-5|15|TRBD1
TGTGCCAGTAGGGATAGGGGACAGGCACAAGAGACCCAGTACTTC
CASRDRGQAQETQYF
>TRBV21-1|once|TRBJ2-3|18|-
TGTGCCAGCAGCAAAGTTCGAGGGGGTGAGTTTGGAACAGATACGCAGTATTTT
CASSKVRGGEFGTDTQYF
>TRBV19|few|TRBJ1-2|14|TRBD1
TGTGCCAGTAGTCACAGGGGGGCCTACTATGGCTACACCTTC
CASSHRGAYYGYTF
>TRBV11-3|-|TRBJ1-6|14|-
TGTGCCAGCAGCGCCGGGTCACGACATTCACCCCTCCACTTT
CASSAGSRHSPLHF
>TRBV12-5|once|TRBJ2-2|14|-
TGTGCTAGTGGCCCCCCTCGACATACCGGGGAGCTGTTTTTT
CASGPPRHTGELFF
>TRBV7-9|-|TRBJ2-1|14|-
TGTGCCAGCAGCTTAAGGGGCTCCTACAATGAGCAGTTCTTC
CASSLRGSYNEQFF
>TRBV29-1|few|TRBJ1-1|13|-
TGCAGCGCCCAGACCGCCGAGGGCACTGAAGCTTTCTTT
CSAQTAEGTEAFF
>TRBV28|-|TRBJ1-5|15|-
TGTGCCAGCAGTTTTCTGTCCGGGGGCAATCAGCCCCAGCATTTT
CASSFLSGGNQPQHF
>TRBV19|once|TRBJ1-3|13|-
TGTGCCAGCGGACAGCTCTCTGGAAACACCATATATTTT
CASGQLSGNTIYF
>TRBV2|-|TRBJ1-2|16|TRBD1
TGTGCCAGCAGTGACCGGGACAGATCCCCTTTGGGTGGCTACACCTTC
CASSDRDRSPLGGYTF
>TRBV15|-|TRBJ2-1|12|-
TGTGCCACCAGCAGAGTGGAGGGGGAGCAGTTCTTC
CATSRVEGEQFF
>TRBV14|-|TRBJ2-5|15|-
TGTGCCAGCAGCCCGTATCGGACAGCCCAAGAGACCCAGTACTTC
CASSPYRTAQETQYF
>TRBV7-7|-|TRBJ2-3|16|TRBD2
TGTGCCAGCAGCCATGAGGGACTAGCGGGGGGCGGTACGCAGTATTTT
CASSHEGLAGGGTQYF
>TRBV5-4|-|TRBJ2-3|18|TRBD2
TGTGCCAGCAGCTTCAGACTAGCGGGGGGCCGCTTCACAGATACGCAGTATTTT
CASSFRLAGGRFTDTQYF
>TRBV24-1|-|TRBJ2-3|14|-
TGTGCCACCAGTGATGCAGCAGGGGGGGATACGCAGTATTTT
CATSDAAGGDTQYF
>TRBV6-5|once|TRBJ2-6|16|-
TGTGCCAGCAGTTCGGGACTTAACTCTGGGGCCAACGTCCTGACTTTC
CASSSGLNSGANVLTF
>TRBV18|-|TRBJ1-2|14|-
TGTGCCAGCTCCCTAACGGGGACTAACTATGGCTACACCTTC
CASSLTGTNYGYTF
>TRBV9|-|TRBJ2-1|15|-
TGTGCCAGCAGCGTAGCACAGAGCTCCTACAATGAGCAGTTCTTC
CASSVAQSSYNEQFF
>TRBV6-5|-|TRBJ1-4|14|-
TGTGCCAGCAGTTACGGCTCAACTAATGAAAAACTGTTTTTT
CASSYGSTNEKLFF
>TRBV7-2|-|TRBJ2-2|17|TRBD1
TGTGCCAGCAGCTTAGCGGGAACAGGGGGCAAGACCGGGGAGCTGTTTTTT
CASSLAGTGGKTGELFF
>TRBV6-5|-|TRBJ1-3|13|-
TGTGCCAGCACCGACAGATCTGGAAACACCATATATTTT
CASTDRSGNTIYF
>TRBV6-5|-|TRBJ1-1|16|TRBD1
TGTGCCAGCAGTTACACCCAGGGACAGGGGAACACTGAAGCTTTCTTT
CASSYTQGQGNTEAFF
>TRBV18|once|TRBJ1-6|15|-
TGTGCCAGCTCACCACGTCGTCAGACAAATTCACCCCTCCACTTT
CASSPRRQTNSPLHF
>TRBV30|-|TRBJ1-2|13|-
TGTGCCTGGAGTGTCTCTTTTAACTATGGCTACACCTTC
CAWSVSFNYGYTF
>TRBV6-5|-|TRBJ1-2|15|TRBD1
TGTGCCAGCACTCTTGGACAGGGGAGGAACTATGGCTACACCTTC
CASTLGQGRNYGYTF
>TRBV28|-|TRBJ2-1|16|-
TGTGCCAGCAGTTCCCAACTAGCTTTTCGATACAATGAGCAGTTCTTC
CASSSQLAFRYNEQFF
>TRBV19|-|TRBJ2-3|16|-
TGTGCCAGTAGTATTACGTGGGCAGGGGTAATGACTACGCAGTATTTT
CASSITWAGVMTTQYF
>TRBV7-9|-|TRBJ1-1|13|-
TGTGCCAGCAGTTTGACATTGAACACTGAAGCTTTCTTT
CASSLTLNTEAFF
>TRBV4-1|-|TRBJ1-6|17|TRBD1
TGCGCCAGCAGCCAAGAAGGGAGGGCAGGGGGCAATTCACCCCTCCACTTT
CASSQEGRAGGNSPLHF
>TRBV24-1|-|TRBJ1-2|15|-
TGTGCCACCAGTGATCCAAGACAATCTCTCTATGGCTACACCTTC
CATSDPRQSLYGYTF
>TRBV28|-|TRBJ1-2|14|-
TGTGCCAGCAGTTTTCTGGGCAGAAACTATGGCTACACCTTC
CASSFLGRNYGYTF